Included here is one T cell receptor (beta chain) sequence, with context. The antigen is unknown. The data derive from a study of OX40 agonist ivuxolimab in advanced cancers. The CDR3 loop spans 17 amino acids. CDR1 and CDR2 (germline): SGHAT, FQDESV (reference sequence). Trimming removed 1 base at V and 4 bases at J, with 19 bases between. Study results and caveats: The authors did not determine the antigen specificity of the expanded peripheral T cells.

Sequenced by immunoSEQ multiplex PCR; TCRdb stores in-frame clones only, minus some. Here the sample spans around 61,000 clones, roughly 84% being singletons. Sample: CD4+ or CD8+ T cells sorted from blood, taken in a trial of the OX40 agonist ivuxolimab. The V gene is TRBV11-1, the J gene TRBJ1-1; D call uncertain. This sequence originates from an adult with an advanced solid tumor such as melanoma, head and neck, liver or kidney cancer. CDR3 amino acids: CASSLEGLWGVGTEAFF. CDR3 bases: TGTGCCAGCAGCTTAGAGGGTCTTTGGGGTGTTGGCACTGAAGCTTTCTTT.